These T cell receptor beta chains were read from a single sample in a study of blood T cell repertoires in COVID-19. Assay: immunoSEQ multiplex PCR; the TCRdb copy retains only in-frame clones and omits some. The profile shows just over 95,000 clones, 82% of them singletons. The sequenced material came from peripheral blood. These receptor sequences come from an elderly man with acute or convalescent COVID-19. CDR3s include the opening cysteine and the closing phenylalanine or tryptophan. Fields, in order: J gene, clone size, D gene, V gene, CDR3 DNA, CDR3 protein. D genes are given only for firm matches. Where a row states a size, it is once, few, many or the class of an expanded clone; other rows omit it.

j_gene: TRBJ1-1
abundance: NA
d_gene: NA
v_gene: TRBV4-3
CDR3nt: TGCGCCAGCAGCCACCACAGGGTAGGTGGTTATGCGGACACTGAAGCTTTCTTT
CDR3aa: CASSHHRVGGYADTEAFF

j_gene: TRBJ2-3
abundance: NA
d_gene: NA
v_gene: TRBV7-2
CDR3nt: TGTGCCAGCAGCTCCCGCAGGGGCGGACACACAGATACGCAGTATTTT
CDR3aa: CASSSRRGGHTDTQYF

j_gene: TRBJ2-3
abundance: NA
d_gene: TRBD2
v_gene: TRBV7-8
CDR3nt: TGTGCCTCAAGTCCTACTAGCGGGAGATCAGATACGCAGTATTTT
CDR3aa: CASSPTSGRSDTQYF

j_gene: TRBJ2-5
abundance: NA
d_gene: TRBD2
v_gene: TRBV6-5
CDR3nt: TGTGCCAGCAGCCCCCTGACGGGGGGCCAAGAGACCCAGTACTTC
CDR3aa: CASSPLTGGQETQYF

j_gene: TRBJ1-3
abundance: NA
d_gene: NA
v_gene: TRBV5-1
CDR3nt: TGCGCCAGCAGCTTGGCATCCCAGGCGACCTCTGGAAACACCATATATTTT
CDR3aa: CASSLASQATSGNTIYF

j_gene: TRBJ1-1
abundance: NA
d_gene: NA
v_gene: TRBV6-2/TRBV6-3
CDR3nt: TGTGCCAGCAGTGGGGCCATCGGGGGAGGAACTGAAGCTTTCTTT
CDR3aa: CASSGAIGGGTEAFF

j_gene: TRBJ1-5
abundance: NA
d_gene: TRBD1
v_gene: TRBV3-1/TRBV3-2
CDR3nt: TGTGCCAGCAGCCAAGGTAGGACAGGGAGAGAGCCCCAGCATTTT
CDR3aa: CASSQGRTGREPQHF

j_gene: TRBJ1-5
abundance: few
d_gene: NA
v_gene: TRBV3-1/TRBV3-2
CDR3nt: TGTGCCAGCAGCCAAGATGGGGTTCAGGGGCAGCCCCAGCATTTT
CDR3aa: CASSQDGVQGQPQHF

j_gene: TRBJ2-1
abundance: NA
d_gene: TRBD2
v_gene: TRBV6-5
CDR3nt: TGTGCCAGCAGTCTTGTGCTAGCGGGCTACAATGAGCAGTTCTTC
CDR3aa: CASSLVLAGYNEQFF

j_gene: TRBJ2-6
abundance: NA
d_gene: NA
v_gene: TRBV5-6
CDR3nt: TGTGCCAGCAGCTTTGGAGGAGGGCCCGGGGCCAACGTCCTGACTTTC
CDR3aa: CASSFGGGPGANVLTF

j_gene: TRBJ1-3
abundance: NA
d_gene: TRBD1
v_gene: TRBV3-1/TRBV3-2
CDR3nt: TGTGCCAGCAGCCGGGGGACAGGGGCTGGAAACACCATATATTTT
CDR3aa: CASSRGTGAGNTIYF

j_gene: TRBJ2-1
abundance: NA
d_gene: NA
v_gene: TRBV5-1
CDR3nt: TGCGCCAGCAGCTTGGAATTCGGCAATGAGCAGTTCTTC
CDR3aa: CASSLEFGNEQFF

j_gene: TRBJ2-7
abundance: once
d_gene: TRBD2
v_gene: TRBV4-1
CDR3nt: TGCGCCAGCAGCCAAGCTCGAACTAGCGGGGTTCCCTACGAGCAGTACTTC
CDR3aa: CASSQARTSGVPYEQYF

j_gene: TRBJ2-7
abundance: NA
d_gene: NA
v_gene: TRBV7-2
CDR3nt: TGTGCCAGCAGCTTAGTACCCAGGGGCGAGCAGTACTTC
CDR3aa: CASSLVPRGEQYF

j_gene: TRBJ2-1
abundance: NA
d_gene: TRBD2
v_gene: TRBV24-1
CDR3nt: TGTGCCACCAGTGATCGGATGGGGACTAGGAACAACAATGAGCAGTTCTTC
CDR3aa: CATSDRMGTRNNNEQFF

j_gene: TRBJ1-1
abundance: NA
d_gene: NA
v_gene: TRBV28
CDR3nt: TGTGCCAGCAGTTTACAATACACTGAAGCTTTCTTT
CDR3aa: CASSLQYTEAFF

j_gene: TRBJ2-7
abundance: NA
d_gene: NA
v_gene: TRBV10-3
CDR3nt: TGTGCCATCAGGGATTTTGACAGGTTCTCCTACGAGCAGTACTTC
CDR3aa: CAIRDFDRFSYEQYF

j_gene: TRBJ2-1
abundance: NA
d_gene: NA
v_gene: TRBV19
CDR3nt: TGTGCCAGTAGTGCCAGGTTGGTTCGCAACAATGAGCAGTTCTTC
CDR3aa: CASSARLVRNNEQFF

j_gene: TRBJ1-6
abundance: once
d_gene: NA
v_gene: TRBV5-8
CDR3nt: TGTGCCAGCAGCTTGGGGCCGCCGAATTCACCCCTCCACTTT
CDR3aa: CASSLGPPNSPLHF

j_gene: TRBJ2-5
abundance: NA
d_gene: TRBD2
v_gene: TRBV5-5
CDR3nt: TGTGCCAGCAGCTCCCGACTAGCGGGGGAAGAGACCCAGTACTTC
CDR3aa: CASSSRLAGEETQYF

j_gene: TRBJ2-2
abundance: NA
d_gene: TRBD2
v_gene: TRBV5-1
CDR3nt: TGCGCCAGCAGCCCAGCGGGGGATTGGAGATCCGGGGAGCTGTTTTTT
CDR3aa: CASSPAGDWRSGELFF

j_gene: TRBJ2-7
abundance: NA
d_gene: TRBD2
v_gene: TRBV4-1
CDR3nt: TGCGCCAGCAGCCAAGCGGGGGGTTCCTACGAGCAGTACTTC
CDR3aa: CASSQAGGSYEQYF

j_gene: TRBJ2-5
abundance: NA
d_gene: TRBD1
v_gene: TRBV4-2
CDR3nt: TGTGCCAGCAGCCAAGAAGACAGGGGGGCAGAGACCCAGTACTTC
CDR3aa: CASSQEDRGAETQYF

j_gene: TRBJ1-5
abundance: NA
d_gene: NA
v_gene: TRBV30
CDR3nt: TGTGCCTGGGGGAGAACAGACAATCAGCCCCAGCATTTT
CDR3aa: CAWGRTDNQPQHF

j_gene: TRBJ1-5
abundance: NA
d_gene: TRBD1
v_gene: TRBV7-6
CDR3nt: TGTGCCAGCAGCTACGGGACAGGGTACAATCAGCCCCAGCATTTT
CDR3aa: CASSYGTGYNQPQHF

j_gene: TRBJ2-7
abundance: NA
d_gene: TRBD2
v_gene: TRBV7-9
CDR3nt: TGTGCCAGCAGCTCCGGGACTAGCGGGCGGAAGCGGTCCTACGAGCAGTACTTC
CDR3aa: CASSSGTSGRKRSYEQYF

j_gene: TRBJ1-1
abundance: NA
d_gene: NA
v_gene: TRBV10-1
CDR3nt: TGCGCCAGCACCGAGAGCGGGCGGACTGAAGCTTTCTTT
CDR3aa: CASTESGRTEAFF

j_gene: TRBJ2-1
abundance: NA
d_gene: TRBD2
v_gene: TRBV15
CDR3nt: TGTGCCACCGGCCTAGCGGGACCTAATTTATACAATGAGCAGTTCTTC
CDR3aa: CATGLAGPNLYNEQFF

j_gene: TRBJ2-7
abundance: NA
d_gene: TRBD1
v_gene: TRBV7-2
CDR3nt: TGTGCCAGCAGCTTAGGAGGGACAGCTACCTACGAGCAGTACTTC
CDR3aa: CASSLGGTATYEQYF

j_gene: TRBJ1-1
abundance: NA
d_gene: TRBD1
v_gene: TRBV6-2/TRBV6-3
CDR3nt: TGTGCCAGCAGTTCCCCGGGACAGGGAAGGAGTGAAGCTTTCTTT
CDR3aa: CASSSPGQGRSEAFF

j_gene: TRBJ2-7
abundance: NA
d_gene: TRBD1
v_gene: TRBV11-2
CDR3nt: TGTGCCAGCAGCTTAGCGCTAGGACAGGGGTCCGAGCAGTACTTC
CDR3aa: CASSLALGQGSEQYF

j_gene: TRBJ1-1
abundance: NA
d_gene: NA
v_gene: TRBV7-2
CDR3nt: TGTGCCAGCAGCTCACAATACGGGTCAGATGAAGCTTTCTTT
CDR3aa: CASSSQYGSDEAFF

j_gene: TRBJ2-7
abundance: NA
d_gene: TRBD1
v_gene: TRBV5-1
CDR3nt: TGCGCCAGCAGCTTGAGACAGGGGGCCCCATCAGTTGTCTACGAGCAGTACTTC
CDR3aa: CASSLRQGAPSVVYEQYF

j_gene: TRBJ1-4
abundance: few
d_gene: NA
v_gene: TRBV7-8
CDR3nt: TGTGCCAGCAGCTTAGACCCACGGTTTAATGAAAAACTGTTTTTT
CDR3aa: CASSLDPRFNEKLFF

j_gene: TRBJ1-4
abundance: NA
d_gene: TRBD1
v_gene: TRBV30
CDR3nt: TGTGCCTGGAGTTCGACAGGGGGGTCCGGGAATGAAAAACTGTTTTTT
CDR3aa: CAWSSTGGSGNEKLFF

j_gene: TRBJ1-2
abundance: NA
d_gene: NA
v_gene: TRBV4-3
CDR3nt: TGCGCCAGCAGCCAAGATCTTCGCGTCTCATGGTACACCTTC
CDR3aa: CASSQDLRVSWYTF

j_gene: TRBJ2-3
abundance: NA
d_gene: NA
v_gene: TRBV10-1
CDR3nt: TGCGCCAGCAGTGAAGGCAGGAGGGGTTCAACAGATACGCAGTATTTT
CDR3aa: CASSEGRRGSTDTQYF

j_gene: TRBJ2-6
abundance: NA
d_gene: NA
v_gene: TRBV18
CDR3nt: TGTGCCAGCTCACCTGGACAGGGAGGGTCTGGGGCCAACGTCCTGACTTTC
CDR3aa: CASSPGQGGSGANVLTF

j_gene: TRBJ2-6
abundance: NA
d_gene: NA
v_gene: TRBV5-4
CDR3nt: TGTGCCAGCAGCTTCGACCCTAGCTCTGGGGCCAACGTCCTGACTTTC
CDR3aa: CASSFDPSSGANVLTF

j_gene: TRBJ2-5
abundance: NA
d_gene: TRBD1
v_gene: TRBV7-8
CDR3nt: TGTGCCAGCAGCCTGCGGACAGGGGGGAGTGGGGAGACCCAGTACTTC
CDR3aa: CASSLRTGGSGETQYF

j_gene: TRBJ2-1
abundance: NA
d_gene: TRBD2
v_gene: TRBV4-3
CDR3nt: TGCGCCAGCAGCCAAGATCGGAGACTAGCGGGAGGGGGGGAGCAGTTCTTC
CDR3aa: CASSQDRRLAGGGEQFF

j_gene: TRBJ2-2
abundance: NA
d_gene: TRBD1
v_gene: TRBV24-1
CDR3nt: TGTGCCACCAGTGACCGGACAGGGAGGCACACCGGGGAGCTGTTTTTT
CDR3aa: CATSDRTGRHTGELFF

j_gene: TRBJ1-3
abundance: NA
d_gene: NA
v_gene: TRBV27
CDR3nt: TGTGCCAGCAGTAAGGGACACCCTGACTCTGGAAACACCATATATTTT
CDR3aa: CASSKGHPDSGNTIYF

j_gene: TRBJ1-1
abundance: NA
d_gene: TRBD1
v_gene: TRBV5-6
CDR3nt: TGTGCCAGCAGCTTCGGGACAGGGGGGACGAACACTGAAGCTTTCTTT
CDR3aa: CASSFGTGGTNTEAFF

j_gene: TRBJ2-2
abundance: NA
d_gene: TRBD1
v_gene: TRBV5-4
CDR3nt: TGTGCCAGCAGCTCGAAAAGACAGGGAGTCGTCGCCGGGGAGCTGTTTTTT
CDR3aa: CASSSKRQGVVAGELFF

j_gene: TRBJ2-2
abundance: once
d_gene: TRBD1
v_gene: TRBV18
CDR3nt: TGTGCCAGCTCCCCCTCGACAGGGCTCGGGGAGCTGTTTTTT
CDR3aa: CASSPSTGLGELFF

j_gene: TRBJ1-6
abundance: NA
d_gene: NA
v_gene: TRBV5-6
CDR3nt: TGTGCCAGCAGCTTTCAAGGGAGGTCCGCACCCCTCCACTTT
CDR3aa: CASSFQGRSAPLHF

j_gene: TRBJ2-7
abundance: NA
d_gene: NA
v_gene: TRBV27
CDR3nt: TGTGCCAGCAGTTTATCTATGGGCTTCCAAATGAAGCAGTACTTC
CDR3aa: CASSLSMGFQMKQYF

j_gene: TRBJ1-4
abundance: NA
d_gene: NA
v_gene: TRBV19
CDR3nt: TGTGCCAGTAGTATAGGAGGACAGCGGTACGAAAAACTGTTTTTT
CDR3aa: CASSIGGQRYEKLFF

j_gene: TRBJ2-5
abundance: NA
d_gene: NA
v_gene: TRBV5-1
CDR3nt: TGCGCCAGCAGTCCAGGCGGGGCTAAAGAGACCCAGTACTTC
CDR3aa: CASSPGGAKETQYF

j_gene: TRBJ1-2
abundance: once
d_gene: NA
v_gene: TRBV7-2
CDR3nt: TGTGCCAGCAGCTTGGGCAGCTTCTATGGCTACACCTTC
CDR3aa: CASSLGSFYGYTF

j_gene: TRBJ2-4
abundance: NA
d_gene: NA
v_gene: TRBV6-5
CDR3nt: TGTGCCAGCAGTTATCAGGGGGGAGCCAAAAACATTCAGTACTTC
CDR3aa: CASSYQGGAKNIQYF